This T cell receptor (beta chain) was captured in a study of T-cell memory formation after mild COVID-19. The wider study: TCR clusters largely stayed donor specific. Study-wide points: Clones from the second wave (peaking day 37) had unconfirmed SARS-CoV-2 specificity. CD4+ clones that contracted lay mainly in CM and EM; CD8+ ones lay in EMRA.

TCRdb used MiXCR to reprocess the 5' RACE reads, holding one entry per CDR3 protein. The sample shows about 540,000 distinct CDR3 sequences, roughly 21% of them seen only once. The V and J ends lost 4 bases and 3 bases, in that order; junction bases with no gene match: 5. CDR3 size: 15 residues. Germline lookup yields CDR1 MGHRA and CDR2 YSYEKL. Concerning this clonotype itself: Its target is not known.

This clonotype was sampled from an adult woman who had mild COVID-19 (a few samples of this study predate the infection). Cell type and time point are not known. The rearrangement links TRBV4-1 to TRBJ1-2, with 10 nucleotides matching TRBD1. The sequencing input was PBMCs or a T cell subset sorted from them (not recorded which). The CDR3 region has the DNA TGCGCCAGCAGCCCGGGACAGGGGTTCGACTATGGCTACACCTTC. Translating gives CASSPGQGFDYGYTF.